This T cell receptor beta chain was recorded in a study of T cell responses to AZD1222 COVID-19 vaccine. General study points: Females outnumbered males among donors, who were mostly white British; clonal diversity was possibly underestimated.

Worth noting for this clone: Its antigen is not identified.

The CDR3 is 18 amino acids. V shed 5 bases and J shed 5 bases, with 27 bases lying between them. Germline CDR1 SEHNR, CDR2 FQNEAQ (reference sequence). The table came from immunoSEQ multiplex PCR; TCRdb's copy has only in-frame clones and leaves some out. The sample lists approximately 85,000 clones; 86% were seen once. The rearrangement uses TRBV7-9 and TRBJ1-2; D not resolved. The source of this sequence is an adult in good health. The source was peripheral blood, collected on day 0 of AZD1222 vaccination. The CDR3 DNA reads as TGTGCCAGCAGCCCCAATCGGGAGGATCTCGGCGGGTTTTATGGCTACACCTTC. Amino acid sequence: CASSPNREDLGGFYGYTF.